The 15 T cell receptor beta chains below all came from one sample that was sequenced in a study of T cells in Graves' hyperthyroidism and ophthalmopathy. From RNA transcripts, TCR beta CDR3 regions were amplified. HTBI primers were used for first-round RT-PCR of the TCR CDR3. MiXCR, run by TCRdb on the multiplex PCR reads, gives a single entry per CDR3 protein. The table lists 650,000 to 850,000 distinct CDR3 sequences, around 20% of them singletons. Sequencing was done on a sample of blood. All receptors come from a woman aged 50 to 65 with Graves' hyperthyroidism that later progressed to Graves' ophthalmopathy.

Points on this clonotype: A much bigger clone sits one base away, suggesting this may be a read error. This rearrangement joins TRBV3-1 to TRBJ1-1, with D unclear. The CDR3 runs 13 residues. Trimming left V 1 base short and J 6 bases short, with 9 bases between. Germline V gene data show CDR1 as LGHDT and CDR2 as YNNKEL (reference sequence). CDR3: CASSQAKWAEAFF. As DNA, the CDR3 is TGTGCCAGCAGCCAAGCGAAGTGGGCTGAAGCTTTCTTT.

This clonotype was recorded at least ten times. The rearrangement uses TRBV20-1 and TRBJ2-7; D unresolved. CDR3 length: 13 amino acids. V lost 0 bases to trimming and J lost 1 base, with 7 bases between them. Per germline, CDR1 DFQATT and CDR2 SNEGSKA (reference sequence). CDR3 loop: CSARDVRSYEQYF. The DNA of the CDR3 is TGCAGTGCTAGAGACGTCAGGTCCTACGAGCAGTACTTC.

The chain is built from TRBV4-1 and TRBJ1-5; 9 bases map to TRBD1. Germline CDR1 is MGHRA and CDR2 is YSYEKL. The length of the CDR3 is 15 residues. V dropped 3 bases and J dropped 3; count of bases not matched to a gene: 3. DNA of the CDR3: TGCGCCAGCAGCCACTGGACAGGGGACAATCAGCCCCAGCATTTT. Translated, it gives CASSHWTGDNQPQHF.

The gene calls are TRBV7-8 and TRBJ1-1, with a weak D call TRBD1 (6 bases). The germline CDR1 and CDR2 sequences are SGHVS and FQNEAQ. The CDR3 extends over 16 amino acids. Trimming shortened V by 1 base and J by 3 bases, and 15 bases separated the two germline ends. The CDR3 loop reads CASSLVGGHFDTEAFF. DNA for the CDR3: TGTGCCAGCAGCTTAGTGGGGGGGCATTTTGACACTGAAGCTTTCTTT.

The V and J genes are TRBV5-1 and TRBJ1-1; D is possibly TRBD1 (6 bases). CDR1 is SGHRS and CDR2 is YFSETQ in the germline V gene. The V and J ends lost 1 base and 6 bases respectively, with 16 bases between them. CDR3 length: 15 amino acids. The CDR3 region has the DNA TGCGCCAGCAGCTTGTTTATAGGGGGGAGCGCTGAAGCTTTCTTT. Translating it yields CASSLFIGGSAEAFF.

The chain uses TRBV19 and TRBJ2-7; TRBD1 aligns across 7 bases. The ends lost 9 bases at V and 3 bases at J; junction bases unmatched: 8. From germline, CDR1 is LNHDA and CDR2 SQIVND (reference sequence). The CDR3 extends over 13 amino acids. The CDR3 sequence is CARRQGELYEQYF. DNA of the CDR3: TGTGCCAGAAGACAGGGCGAACTCTACGAGCAGTACTTC.

The chain employs TRBV4-1 and TRBJ1-5, with D possibly being TRBD1 (6 bases). The V end lost 8 bases, the J end lost 5 bases, and 16 bases lay between the germline ends. Germline assignment: CDR1 MGHRA and CDR2 YSYEKL. The CDR3 totals 14 residues. For the CDR3, the DNA is TGCGCCAGCCGCCGGGGGGGCCCGTATCAGCCCCAGCATTTT. It encodes CASRRGGPYQPQHF.

This clonotype was observed many times. One end of the junction does not line up with germline, which may come from a read error. The genes are TRBV12-5 and TRBJ2-1; TRBD1 aligns across 7 bases. From germline, CDR1 is LGHNT and CDR2 FRNRAP. The CDR3 is 15 amino acids. The CDR3 sequence is CSSGPPGQPWDEQFF. In nucleotides, the CDR3 is TGTTCTAGTGGCCCTCCGGGACAGCCTTGGGATGAGCAGTTCTTC.

This clonotype showed up just once. The V gene is TRBV5-1, the J gene TRBJ2-5, with 7 bases lining up with TRBD2. The V segment lost 4 bases and the J segment 5 bases; nucleotides outside the gene matches: 8. CDR3 size: 14 residues. Per the germline V gene, CDR1 is SGHRS and CDR2 is YFSETQ. CDR3 loop: CASSTTSAWETQYF. The DNA of the CDR3 is TGCGCCAGCAGCACTACTAGCGCCTGGGAGACCCAGTACTTC.

This clonotype was found a few times. The V gene is TRBV13, the J gene TRBJ2-2; D perhaps matches TRBD1 (6 bases). V lost 3 bases and J 4 bases, leaving 12 bases between the germline ends. Germline loops: CDR1 PRHDT, CDR2 FYEKMQ (reference sequence). The CDR3 runs 15 residues. The CDR3 bases are TGTGCCAGCAGCTTGGGCAGGGGATTCACCGGGGAGCTGTTTTTT. It is translated as CASSLGRGFTGELFF.

The rearrangement joins TRBV5-1 to TRBJ2-3; 9 nucleotides line up with TRBD2. This CDR3 is 16 amino acids long. CDR1 is SGHRS, CDR2 YFSETQ, per germline. The junction had 8 bases not matched to a gene; V was cut back by 0 bases and J by 6 bases. The CDR3 coding sequence is TGCGCCAGCAGCTTGGGTAGCGGGGGTTGGCGCGATACGCAGTATTTT. Its protein is CASSLGSGGWRDTQYF. Complete variable domain (other parts from reference TRBV5-1 and TRBJ2-3): KAGVTQTPRYLIKTRGQQVTLSCSPISGHRSVSWYQQTPGQGLQFLFEYFSETQRNKGNFPGRFSGRQFSNSRSEMNVSTLELGDSALYLCASSLGSGGWRDTQYFGPGTRLTVL.

The gene calls are TRBV6-1 and TRBJ1-6; a weak D match, TRBD1 (6 bases). V was cut by 7 bases and J by 2 bases, with 9 bases left in between. CDR3 length equals 14 residues. Germline assignment: CDR1 MNHNS and CDR2 SASEGT. CDR3 DNA sequence: TGTGCCAGCAAGGGGGGGGCCTATAATTCACCCCTCCACTTT. This sequence encodes CASKGGAYNSPLHF.

This clonotype was picked up many times. The rearrangement joins TRBV2 to TRBJ2-7, with D possibly called TRBD1 or TRBD2 (5 bases each). The CDR3 runs to 15 residues. Germline CDR1 and CDR2: SNHLY and FYNNEI. V was clipped by 6 bases and J by 0 bases, with 15 bases between them. The CDR3 sequence is CASRAGAKTSYEQYF. The DNA of the CDR3 is TGTGCCAGCAGAGCCGGGGCCAAGACCTCCTACGAGCAGTACTTC.

The chain combines TRBV29-1 with TRBJ2-1, with D perhaps TRBD2 (7 bases). The CDR3 runs 18 residues. CDR1 is SQVTM and CDR2 is ANQGSEA in the germline V gene. The ends were cut back, 1 base at V and 3 bases at J, with 22 bases in the middle. Written as DNA, the CDR3 is TGCAGCGTTGAAGGTCGGGCTGGGGCGGGGGCTGACTACAATGAGCAGTTCTTC. Protein: CSVEGRAGAGADYNEQFF.

The V call is TRBV7-8, the J call TRBJ1-6; 11 bases agree with TRBD1. Germline V lookup: CDR1 SGHVS, CDR2 FQNEAQ. V shed 10 bases, J shed 7 bases, and the junction held 9 bases outside the gene matches. The CDR3 is 15 residues long. The CDR3 nucleotides read TGTGCCACCCAAGGGACAGGGGGACGAAATTCACCCCTCCACTTT. This codes for CATQGTGGRNSPLHF.